A selection of T cell receptor beta chains follows, all from one sample in a study of T cells after yellow fever vaccination. MiXCR, applied by TCRdb to the 5' RACE reads, yields one record per CDR3 protein. The sample has about 75,000 distinct CDR3 sequences; under 9.5% are singletons. Here the sequenced sample was CD8+ T cells sorted from PBMCs, taken approximately 11 days after the first yellow fever vaccination. The receptors come from a man younger than 30 who received the YFV17D yellow fever vaccine. CDR3s leave out the opening cysteine and the closing phenylalanine or tryptophan.

v_call cdr3_aa
TRBV6-2/TRBV6-3 ASSQSQETQY
TRBV7-6 ASSQNPTGWAGYT
TRBV15 ATSRGQGRTYEQY
TRBV7-2 ASSFNAGEQY
TRBV5-1 ASSLAGLQYGQY
TRBV29-1 SVADLGETQY
TRBV5-8 ASSSGDRGAGELF
TRBV4-1 ASSLRPQAPETQY
TRBV15 ATSRPPAGGETQY
TRBV13 ASTSASAVDLKNEQF
TRBV5-5 ASSPLQETQY
TRBV6-2/TRBV6-3 ASSPPGDSKYGYT
TRBV6-2/TRBV6-3 ASSRIRGQDTGELF
TRBV25-1 ASSETRGTPRYGYT
TRBV5-6 ASSLGLFSYNEQF
TRBV7-8 ASSQGHNEQY
TRBV27 ASSKSPTGGNEQF
TRBV19 ASRGERGYT